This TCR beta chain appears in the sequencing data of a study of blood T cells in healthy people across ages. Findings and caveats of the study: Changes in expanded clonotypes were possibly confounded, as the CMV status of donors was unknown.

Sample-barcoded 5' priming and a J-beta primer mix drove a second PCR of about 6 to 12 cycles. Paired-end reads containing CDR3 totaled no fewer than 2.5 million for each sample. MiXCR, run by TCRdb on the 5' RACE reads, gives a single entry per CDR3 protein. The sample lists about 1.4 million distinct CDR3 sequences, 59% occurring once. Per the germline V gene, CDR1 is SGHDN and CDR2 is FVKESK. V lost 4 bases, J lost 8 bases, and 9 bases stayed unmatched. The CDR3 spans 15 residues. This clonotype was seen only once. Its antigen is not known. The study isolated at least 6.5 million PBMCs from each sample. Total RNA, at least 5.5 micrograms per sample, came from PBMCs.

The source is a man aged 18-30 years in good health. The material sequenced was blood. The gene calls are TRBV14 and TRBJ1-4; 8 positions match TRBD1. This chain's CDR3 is CASSPTDRAREKLFF. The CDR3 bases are TGTGCCAGCAGCCCTACGGACAGGGCACGGGAAAAACTGTTTTTT. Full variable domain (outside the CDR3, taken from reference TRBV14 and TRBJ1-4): EAGVTQFPSHSVIEKGQTVTLRCDPISGHDNLYWYRRVMGKEIKFLLHFVKESKQDESGMPNNRFLAERTGGTYSTLKVQPAELEDSGVYFCASSPTDRAREKLFFGSGTQLSVL.